This entry concerns a single T cell receptor beta chain. The antigen it recognizes is unknown. Base qualities were left out, and no much larger clone turns up one base away. Patients with autoimmune disease history or receiving systemic immunosuppression were excluded from the trial. Peripheral blood for TCR sequencing was drawn from every dose cohort at baseline, at cycle 4 day 1 and at cycle 7 day 1. Samples came from an open-label, multicenter, first-in-human phase I dose-escalation trial of ivuxolimab. Adults with locally advanced or metastatic head and neck squamous cell, hepatocellular, melanoma or renal cell carcinoma were enrolled in the trial. Before TCR sequencing, CD4+ T cells and CD8+ T cells were sorted from peripheral blood as separate populations. The data belong to a study of OX40 agonist ivuxolimab in advanced cancers. Context from the whole study: The costimulatory receptor OX40 (CD134) was targeted by ivuxolimab, a fully human IgG2 agonistic monoclonal antibody. Intravenous ivuxolimab was administered to patients every 2 weeks at six dose levels: 0.01, 0.1, 0.3, 1.5, 3 and 10 mg/kg. Of the roughly 54 dose-escalation patients, hepatocellular carcinoma was present in roughly 19, melanoma in around 15, renal cell carcinoma in 9 and head and neck cancer in 9. A male proportion of roughly 85% and a mean age of approximately 61 years, ranging from roughly 23 to 90, were recorded for the dose-escalation cohort. Patients were allowed to have had prior anti-PD-1, anti-PD-L1 or anti-CTLA-4 therapy, and approximately 40% of the dose-escalation patients had been treated with checkpoint inhibitors. Partial responses occurred in three dose-escalation patients, of whom one had hepatocellular carcinoma and two had cutaneous melanoma. Peripheral TCRbeta sequencing aimed to test whether ivuxolimab altered TCR sequence diversity and caused clonal T-cell expansion. The paper covers the monotherapy dose-escalation part of the phase I ivuxolimab trial, which included N ≈ 57 patients.

Results the study describes overall, beyond this receptor: Which antigens the clonally expanded peripheral T cells were specific for was not determined. In partial responders in the 0.1-3.0 mg/kg groups, normalized peripheral clonal expansion was found to be among the lowest, especially among CD8+ T cells. Clonal expansion of both CD4+ and CD8+ blood T cells was observed from baseline to week 6 at doses 0.1 to 3.0 mg/kg. Low levels of normalized T-cell clonal expansion were also shown by some nonresponding patients. After ivuxolimab, CD8+ T cells had more expanded clones than CD4+ T cells on average.

To sequence the TCRbeta CDR3 region, genomic DNA was isolated from the sorted cells. The immunoSEQ Assay was used for sequencing of TCRbeta CDR3 regions. TCRdb took this table from immuneACCESS and kept in-frame rearrangements with V and J called. Such tables lack part of the clones; where checked against another copy, unresolved V genes explain under half of the gap, and the rest is unexplained. Here the sample has some 70,000 clones; more than 70% occur a single time. Jointly, the top ten make up under 9.5% of the sample. The CDR3 has 14 amino acids, counting the end cysteine and phenylalanine. Of all the DNA, just the CDR3 is kept, 42 bases in frame from base 1. V drops 0 bases and J drops 6 bases, leaving 8 bases in between. CDR1 and CDR2, looked up from the germline V gene, are MGHRA and YSYEKL.

The chain employs TRBV4-1 and TRBJ1-4; the D segment cannot be called with confidence. The starting material was CD4+ or CD8+ T cells sorted from blood, obtained in a trial of the OX40 agonist ivuxolimab. This clonotype was sampled from an adult with an advanced solid tumor such as melanoma, head and neck, liver or kidney cancer. The sequenced DNA: TGCGCCAGCAGCCAAGATCAGAGCGATGAAAAACTGTTTTTT. Translated, this gives CASSQDQSDEKLFF.